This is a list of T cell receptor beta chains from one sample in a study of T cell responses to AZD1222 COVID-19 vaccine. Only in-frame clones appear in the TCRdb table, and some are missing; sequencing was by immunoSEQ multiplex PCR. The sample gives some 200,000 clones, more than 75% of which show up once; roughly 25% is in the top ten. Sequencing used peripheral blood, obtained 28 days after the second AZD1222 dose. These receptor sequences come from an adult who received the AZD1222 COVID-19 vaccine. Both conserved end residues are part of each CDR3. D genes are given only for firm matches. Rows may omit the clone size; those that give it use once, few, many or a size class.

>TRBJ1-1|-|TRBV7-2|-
TGTGCCAGCAGCTTGTGGGAGAACACTGAAGCTTTCTTT
CASSLWENTEAFF
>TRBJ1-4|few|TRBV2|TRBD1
TGTGCCAGCGGTCGGACAGGGGGCTTCACTAATGAAAAACTGTTTTTT
CASGRTGGFTNEKLFF
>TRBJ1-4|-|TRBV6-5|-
TGTGCCAGCAGTTACTGGGGAGGTGAAAAACTGTTTTTT
CASSYWGGEKLFF
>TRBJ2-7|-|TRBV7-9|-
TGTGCCAGCAGCTTCGTTTCCTACGAGCAGTACTTC
CASSFVSYEQYF
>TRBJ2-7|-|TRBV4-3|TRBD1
TGCGCCAGCAGCCAAGTGACAGGGCCCCGGTACTTC
CASSQVTGPRYF
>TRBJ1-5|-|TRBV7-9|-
TGTGCCAGCAGCTTAAATGCGGCAGGGGATCAGCCCCAGCATTTT
CASSLNAAGDQPQHF
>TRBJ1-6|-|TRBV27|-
TGTGCCAGCACCCGGACACATAATTCACCCCTCCACTTT
CASTRTHNSPLHF
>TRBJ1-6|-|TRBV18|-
TGTGCCAGCTCCCCGAGCTCCTATAATTCACCCCTCCACTTT
CASSPSSYNSPLHF
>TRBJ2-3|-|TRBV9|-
TGTGCCAGCAGCGTAGGGGCAGGAGTATCGGATACGCAGTATTTT
CASSVGAGVSDTQYF
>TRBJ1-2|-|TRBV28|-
TGTGCCAGCAGTTTACCTCCGGGCCGGGGCGGCTACACCTTC
CASSLPPGRGGYTF
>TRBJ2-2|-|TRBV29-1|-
TGCAGCGTTGATCAGGGAACCGGGGAGCTGTTTTTT
CSVDQGTGELFF
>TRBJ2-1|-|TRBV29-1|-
TGCAGCGTTGGCCCCCAGCAGTTCTTC
CSVGPQQFF
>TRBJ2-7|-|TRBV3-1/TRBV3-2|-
TGTGCCAGCAGCCATGGGAGGCAGGGTCGACACGAGCAGTACTTC
CASSHGRQGRHEQYF
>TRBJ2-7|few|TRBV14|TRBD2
TGTGCCAGCAGCTACGGGACAGGGAGGGGACTAGCGGAGTTTCGCGGCGAGCAGTACTTC
CASSYGTGRGLAEFRGEQYF
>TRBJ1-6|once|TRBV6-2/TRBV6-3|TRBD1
TGTGCCAGCAGCTATGGACAGGGGCGCGATTCACCCCTCCACTTT
CASSYGQGRDSPLHF
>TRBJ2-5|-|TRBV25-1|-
TGTGCCAGCAGGACTTCTGGCCCAGAGACCCAGTACTTC
CASRTSGPETQYF
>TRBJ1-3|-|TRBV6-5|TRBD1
TGTGCCAGCAGCCAGGGACAGTCCTCTGGAAACACCATATATTTT
CASSQGQSSGNTIYF
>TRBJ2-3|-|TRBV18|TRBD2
TGTGCCAGCTCACCACCGGCTAGCGGAGGATACACAGATACGCAGTATTTT
CASSPPASGGYTDTQYF
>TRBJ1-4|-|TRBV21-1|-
TGTGCCAGCAGCAAAGGGACAGGGTCTCAAACAACTAATGAAAAACTGTTTTTT
CASSKGTGSQTTNEKLFF
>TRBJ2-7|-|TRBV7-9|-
TGTGCCAGCAGCAGCCCTCCCGGGTGGACTTCTAGAGAGCAGTACTTC
CASSSPPGWTSREQYF
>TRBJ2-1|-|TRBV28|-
TGTGCCAGCAGTTTTCCCCGGGGTGAGCAGTTCTTC
CASSFPRGEQFF
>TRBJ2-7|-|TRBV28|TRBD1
TGTGCCAGCAGTCCATCCGGGACAGGGTCGAACGAGCAGTACTTC
CASSPSGTGSNEQYF
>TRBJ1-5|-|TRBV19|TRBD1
TGTGCCAGTAGTTCAAACACAGGGGACGGAGGCAATCAGCCCCAGCATTTT
CASSSNTGDGGNQPQHF
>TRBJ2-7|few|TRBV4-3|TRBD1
TGCGCCAGCAGCCAAGAAAGGGAGACAGGGTGGTTATACGAGCAGTACTTC
CASSQERETGWLYEQYF
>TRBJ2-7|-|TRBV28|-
TGTGCCAGCAGACATCTCAGCTCCTACGAGCAGTACTTC
CASRHLSSYEQYF